Presented here are 24 T cell receptor beta chains from one specimen sequenced in a study of cytomegalovirus exposure and HLA in healthy donors. PCR employed 60 Vbeta and 13 Jbeta primers. Generated by immunoSEQ multiplex PCR, the TCRdb table keeps only in-frame clones and is missing some. The sample includes approximately 110,000 clones, roughly three fifths of them seen just once. The sample consisted of PBMCs. The origin of the receptors is a man under 40 in good health and CMV-seropositive.

In this sample, this clone turned up a few times. The V and J genes are TRBV2 and TRBJ1-1, with D uncertain. Germline loops: CDR1 SNHLY, CDR2 FYNNEI. V dropped 8 bases and J dropped 4 bases, with 14 bases sitting between them. The CDR3 extends over 13 amino acids. The CDR3 loop is CASERFEGTEAFF. As DNA, the CDR3 is TGTGCCAGCGAGAGGTTTGAGGGCACTGAAGCTTTCTTT.

The genes are TRBV4-1 and TRBJ1-2; TRBD1 matches 10 bases. CDR3 size: 17 residues. Germline trimming cut 2 bases from V and 5 bases from J; bases unmatched to any gene: 11. Germline lookup yields CDR1 MGHRA and CDR2 YSYEKL. CDR3 in amino acids: CASSQSETGGYRYGYTF. The CDR3 nucleotides read TGCGCCAGCAGCCAATCCGAGACAGGGGGCTATAGGTATGGCTACACCTTC.

For this clone: The junction shows a germline mismatch at one end, possibly a read error. The rearrangement links TRBV7-9 to TRBJ1-2; 7 bases agree with TRBD1. The germline V gene has CDR1 SEHNR and CDR2 FQNEAQ (reference sequence). This CDR3 comprises 15 residues. The CDR3 is CSSSPTGTAPSGYTF. CDR3 nucleotide sequence: TGTTCCAGCAGCCCGACCGGGACAGCACCTTCAGGCTACACCTTC.

This rearrangement joins TRBV6-5 to TRBJ2-3; 9 bases map to TRBD2. The CDR3 contains 15 residues. Germline lookup yields CDR1 MNHEY and CDR2 SVGAGI. Germline trimming cut 2 bases from V and 5 bases from J; bases unmatched to any gene: 5. The CDR3 protein is CASSYQAGGVDTQYF. CDR3 bases: TGTGCCAGCAGTTACCAGGCGGGGGGGGTAGATACGCAGTATTTT.

The rearrangement links TRBV10-3 to TRBJ2-7, with TRBD1 matching over 9 bases. V dropped 7 bases and J dropped 5; count of bases not matched to a gene: 6. Germline assignment: CDR1 ENHRY and CDR2 SYGVKD. The CDR3 runs 13 residues. DNA for the CDR3: TGTGCCATCATGGACAGGGGAATCCACGAGCAGTACTTC. Protein: CAIMDRGIHEQYF.

The chain recombines TRBV4-1 with TRBJ2-5, with 9 nucleotides matching TRBD2. The J call may be wrong; the DNA end is better matched by TRBJ2-7. Germline V gene sequence: CDR1 MGHRA, CDR2 YSYEKL. The CDR3 has 15 amino acids. DNA of the CDR3: TGCGCCAGCAGCCATCGACTAGCGGTGATCTACGAGCAGTACTTC. Amino acids: CASSHRLAVIYEQYF.

V gene TRBV19 combines with J gene TRBJ1-1; a weak D match, TRBD1 (5 bases). Germline V gives CDR1 LNHDA, CDR2 SQIVND (reference sequence). Trimming removed 5 bases at V and 0 bases at J, with 10 bases between. The CDR3 loop spans 14 amino acids. CDR3 in amino acids: CASSDYRMNTEAFF. In DNA form, the CDR3 reads TGTGCCAGTAGTGATTACAGGATGAACACTGAAGCTTTCTTT.

The J gene is TRBJ2-7, the V gene TRBV19, with D maybe TRBD1 (6 bases). Germline-derived CDR1 and CDR2 are LNHDA and SQIVND (reference sequence). The CDR3 consists of 15 residues. V dropped 3 bases and J dropped 3 bases, with 15 bases sitting between them. CDR3 DNA sequence: TGTGCCAGTAGTATCGGGACACTAGGGAGCTACGAGCAGTACTTC. This translates into CASSIGTLGSYEQYF.

The gene calls are TRBV6-1 and TRBJ2-6; a weak D match, TRBD1 (5 bases). Germline V gene sequence: CDR1 MNHNS, CDR2 SASEGT. The CDR3 consists of 20 residues. V lost 2 bases and J 1 base, leaving 21 bases between the germline ends. CDR3 loop: CASSELGALKPFSGANVLTF. In DNA, the CDR3 is TGTGCCAGCAGTGAATTAGGGGCGCTAAAGCCTTTTTCTGGGGCCAACGTCCTGACTTTC.

The gene calls are TRBV2 and TRBJ2-7, with D perhaps TRBD1 (6 bases). V was clipped by 8 bases and J by 3 bases, with 32 bases between them. CDR1 SNHLY and CDR2 FYNNEI come from the germline V gene. There are 19 residues in the CDR3. The CDR3 protein is CASPPPLQGEDLVDYEQYF. CDR3 sequence (DNA): TGTGCCAGCCCCCCCCCTCTACAGGGTGAGGACTTAGTGGACTACGAGCAGTACTTC.

The chain's CDR3 is CASSPSGGPFEQFF. DNA for the CDR3: TGTGCCAGCAGTCCTAGCGGGGGGCCTTTTGAGCAGTTCTTC. V and J are TRBV6-4 and TRBJ2-1; 11 bases are a match to TRBD2. This CDR3 spans 14 amino acids. The ends lost 5 bases at V and 9 bases at J; junction bases unmatched: 6. Germline V gives CDR1 MRHNA, CDR2 SNTAGT.

This clone appeared once. V usage is TRBV14 and J usage is TRBJ2-7; D uncertain. Trimming removed 2 bases at V and 3 bases at J, with 11 bases between. The CDR3 sequence is 14 residues long. Germline loops: CDR1 SGHDN, CDR2 FVKESK. CDR3 coding DNA: TGTGCCAGCAGCCAATACCGCCGAGGCTACGAGCAGTACTTC. It specifies CASSQYRRGYEQYF.

The chain joins TRBV4-1 to TRBJ2-4; 12 positions match TRBD2. The germline CDR1 and CDR2 sequences are MGHRA and YSYEKL. V lost 3 bases and J lost 0; bases outside the gene matches: 9. The CDR3 has 19 residues. The CDR3 nucleotides are TGCGCCAGCAGCCAGCCACTAGCGGGGGGCGTACTAGCCAAAAACATTCAGTACTTC. Translation gives CASSQPLAGGVLAKNIQYF.

The chain links TRBV2 to TRBJ2-3; D unresolved. Looked up from germline, CDR1 is SNHLY and CDR2 is FYNNEI. The CDR3 has 13 residues. V lost 3 bases to trimming and J lost 13 bases, with 17 bases between them. The CDR3 here is CASSDTALVRKYF. Written as DNA, the CDR3 is TGTGCCAGCAGTGATACGGCCTTGGTCAGGAAGTATTTT.

The count of this clone is one. CDR3 nucleotide sequence: TGCAGCGTTGAAGGGGCGCGGACAGGGGCCGTTACCAATGAGCAGTTCTTC. This sequence encodes CSVEGARTGAVTNEQFF. The rearrangement joins TRBV29-1 to TRBJ2-1; TRBD1 matches 9 bases. CDR3 size: 17 residues. After removal of 1 base from V and 6 bases from J, the junction contained 13 bases not matched to a gene. Germline V gene data show CDR1 as SQVTM and CDR2 as ANQGSEA.

The V call is TRBV6-5, the J call TRBJ2-7, with a tentative D call TRBD1 (7 bases). The CDR3 is made up of 16 amino acids. CDR1 and CDR2 from the germline V gene are MNHEY and SVGAGI. The V gene lost 0 bases and the J gene lost 2 bases, with 14 bases spanning the gap. The CDR3 DNA sequence: TGTGCCAGCAGTTACTCTCGCGGGACAGCTACCTACGAGCAGTACTTC. Its translation: CASSYSRGTATYEQYF.

The chain employs TRBV19 and TRBJ2-7, with 9 bases lining up with TRBD1. Germline V lookup: CDR1 LNHDA, CDR2 SQIVND (reference sequence). The CDR3 consists of 15 residues. Trimming took 1 base from V and 3 from J; bases not matched to a gene: 4. The CDR3 DNA sequence: TGTGCCAGTAGTATAGTGGAGACAGGGGGCTACGAGCAGTACTTC. Protein sequence: CASSIVETGGYEQYF.

The chain couples TRBV25-1 to TRBJ1-6, with TRBD1 matching over 9 bases. The CDR3 loop spans 13 amino acids. After removal of 6 bases from V and 10 bases from J, the junction contained 4 bases not matched to a gene. Germline assignment: CDR1 MGHDK and CDR2 SYGVNS. CDR3 coding DNA: TGTGCCAGCAGGCGACAGGGGGTCTCACCCCTCCACTTT. Amino acid sequence: CASRRQGVSPLHF.

V usage is TRBV11-3 and J usage is TRBJ2-5, with D possibly matching TRBD1 (6 bases). The CDR3 is made up of 14 amino acids. Per germline, CDR1 SGHNT and CDR2 YENEEA. Trimming took 5 bases from V and 0 from J, leaving 10 bases between them. Here the CDR3 DNA reads TGTGCCAGCAGCCCTTGGACAGACCAAGAGACCCAGTACTTC. It codes for CASSPWTDQETQYF.

The V gene is TRBV10-1, the J gene TRBJ1-2; TRBD1 matches at 7 bases. The CDR3 spans 13 residues. CDR1 and CDR2 (germline): WNHNN, SYGVQD (reference sequence). The V gene end was trimmed by 2 bases and the J gene end by 3 bases; junction bases not matched to a gene: 0. CDR3 nucleotide sequence: TGCGCCAGCAGTGAGGACAGGGACTATGGCTACACCTTC. Amino acid sequence: CASSEDRDYGYTF.

This clone was seen a handful of times. CDR3 coding DNA: TGTGCCTGGGTAGACGGACTTAATGAAAAACTGTTTTTT. Its protein is CAWVDGLNEKLFF. The chain combines TRBV30 with TRBJ1-4; D remains ambiguous. Per germline, CDR1 GTSNPN and CDR2 SVGIG (reference sequence). V gave up 5 bases and J gave up 4 bases, with 11 bases separating them. The CDR3 covers 13 residues.

This clone was observed once. This chain links TRBV18 with TRBJ1-1, with D perhaps TRBD1 (5 bases). The CDR3 runs to 13 residues. Germline V gene lookup returns CDR1 KGHSH and CDR2 LQKENI. V was pared by 5 bases and J by 1 base, with 8 bases between. The CDR3 nucleotides read TGTGCCAGCTCAGCAACAGGGAACACTGAAGCTTTCTTT. Translated: CASSATGNTEAFF.

The rearrangement joins TRBV27 to TRBJ1-4; 8 nucleotides line up with TRBD1. The CDR3 has 14 amino acids. V lost 4 bases to trimming and J lost 7 bases; unmatched junction nucleotides: 5. Germline values: CDR1 MNHEY, CDR2 SMNVEV (reference sequence). CDR3 bases: TGTGCCAGCAGTTCCGCCGACAGGGGTGAAAAACTGTTTTTT. Translating gives CASSSADRGEKLFF.

This clone has only a few counts. The chain uses TRBV29-1 and TRBJ2-5, with 9 bases matching TRBD2. The DNA end favors TRBJ2-7, so the J call may be wrong. The CDR3 runs 16 residues. Germline V gives CDR1 SQVTM, CDR2 ANQGSEA. CDR3 sequence reads: CSVEERADSGGYEQYF. The CDR3 DNA is TGCAGCGTTGAAGAAAGGGCCGATAGCGGGGGATACGAGCAGTACTTC.